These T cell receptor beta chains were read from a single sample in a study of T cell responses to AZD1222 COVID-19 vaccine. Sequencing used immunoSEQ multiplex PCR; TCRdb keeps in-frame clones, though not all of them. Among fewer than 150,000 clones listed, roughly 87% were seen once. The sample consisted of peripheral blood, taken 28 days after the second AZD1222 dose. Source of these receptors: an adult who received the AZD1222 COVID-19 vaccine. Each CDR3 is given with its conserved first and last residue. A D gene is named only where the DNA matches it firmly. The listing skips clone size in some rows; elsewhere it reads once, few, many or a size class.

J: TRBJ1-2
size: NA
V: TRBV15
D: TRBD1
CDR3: CATSLRTGDGYTF
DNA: TGTGCCACCAGCTTGAGGACAGGGGATGGCTACACCTTC

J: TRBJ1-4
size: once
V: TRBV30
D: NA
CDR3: CAWGQGEKLFF
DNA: TGTGCCTGGGGACAAGGGGAAAAACTGTTTTTT

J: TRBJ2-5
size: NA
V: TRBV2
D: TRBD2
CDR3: CASSGGAERGKETQYF
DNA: TGTGCCAGCAGTGGAGGAGCGGAGCGGGGTAAAGAGACCCAGTACTTC

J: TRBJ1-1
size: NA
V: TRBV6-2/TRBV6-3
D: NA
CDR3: CASSSRPGSWAFF
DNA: TGTGCCAGCAGTTCACGACCGGGAAGCTGGGCTTTCTTT

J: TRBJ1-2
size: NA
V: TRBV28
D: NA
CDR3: CASSLWGPIYGYTF
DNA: TGTGCCAGCAGTTTATGGGGGCCCATCTATGGCTACACCTTC

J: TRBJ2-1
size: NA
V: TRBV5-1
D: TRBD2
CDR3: CASSGGDHYNEQFF
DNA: TGCGCCAGCAGCGGGGGGGACCACTACAATGAGCAGTTCTTC

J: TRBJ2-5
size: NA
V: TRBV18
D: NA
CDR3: CASSPGPGKVQETQYF
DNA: TGTGCCAGCTCACCAGGGCCGGGGAAGGTTCAAGAGACCCAGTACTTC

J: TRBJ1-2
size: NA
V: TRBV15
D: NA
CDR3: CATSSPGVGGGYGYTF
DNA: TGTGCCACCAGCAGTCCAGGGGTGGGGGGCGGATATGGCTACACCTTC

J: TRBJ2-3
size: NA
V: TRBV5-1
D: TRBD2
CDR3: CASSPGIGGGRTDTQYF
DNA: TGCGCCAGCAGCCCGGGGATAGGCGGGGGTCGCACAGATACGCAGTATTTT

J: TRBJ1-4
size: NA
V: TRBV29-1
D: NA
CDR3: CSVGQFNEKLFF
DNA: TGCAGCGTTGGCCAGTTTAATGAAAAACTGTTTTTT

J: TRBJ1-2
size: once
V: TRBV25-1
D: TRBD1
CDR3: CASSGETGVRPGYTF
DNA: TGTGCCAGCAGTGGAGAGACAGGGGTAAGGCCTGGCTACACCTTC

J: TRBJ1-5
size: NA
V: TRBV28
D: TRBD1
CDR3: CASSLYRGGGQPQHF
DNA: TGTGCCAGCAGTTTATACAGGGGAGGAGGTCAGCCCCAGCATTTT

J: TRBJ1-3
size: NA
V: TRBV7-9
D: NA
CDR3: CASSSLGTAVEDTIYF
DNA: TGTGCCAGCAGCTCCTTAGGGACGGCGGTAGAAGACACCATATATTTT

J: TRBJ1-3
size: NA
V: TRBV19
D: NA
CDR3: CASKPTFSGNTIYF
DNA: TGTGCCAGTAAGCCAACCTTCTCTGGAAACACCATATATTTT

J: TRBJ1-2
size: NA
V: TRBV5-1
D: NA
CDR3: CASSQDTTNYGYTF
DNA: TGCGCCAGCAGCCAGGACACAACTAACTATGGCTACACCTTC

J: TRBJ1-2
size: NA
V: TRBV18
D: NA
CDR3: CASSPPRDGVYGYTF
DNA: TGTGCCAGCTCACCACCGCGGGACGGTGTTTATGGCTACACCTTC

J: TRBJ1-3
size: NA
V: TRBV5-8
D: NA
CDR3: CASSPGGFGNTIYF
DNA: TGTGCCAGCAGCCCCGGTGGGTTTGGAAACACCATATATTTT

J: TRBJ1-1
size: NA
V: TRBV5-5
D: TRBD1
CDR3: CASSFDREGTEAFF
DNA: TGTGCCAGCAGCTTCGACAGGGAGGGCACTGAAGCTTTCTTT

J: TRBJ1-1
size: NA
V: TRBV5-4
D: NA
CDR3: CASSKGVAEAFF
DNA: TGTGCCAGCAGCAAAGGGGTGGCTGAAGCTTTCTTT

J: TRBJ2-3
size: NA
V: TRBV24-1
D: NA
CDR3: CATSGGGGSSTDTQYF
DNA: TGTGCCACCAGTGGGGGCGGAGGATCGAGCACAGATACGCAGTATTTT

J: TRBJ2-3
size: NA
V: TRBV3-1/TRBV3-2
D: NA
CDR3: CASSQLQGVDTQYF
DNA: TGTGCCAGCAGCCAACTTCAAGGGGTAGATACGCAGTATTTT

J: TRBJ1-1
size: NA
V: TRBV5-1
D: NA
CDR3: CASSYRTVNTEAFF
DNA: TGCGCCAGCAGCTACCGGACAGTTAACACTGAAGCTTTCTTT

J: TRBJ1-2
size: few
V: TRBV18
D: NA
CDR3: CASSPTSDGYGYTF
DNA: TGTGCCAGCTCACCAACCTCCGACGGCTATGGCTACACCTTC